This T cell receptor beta chain stems from a study of blood T cell dynamics during melanoma immunotherapy. TCRdb's table, derived via immunoSEQ multiplex PCR, lists solely in-frame clones and lacks some. The table records 12,000 or so clones, approximately 88% of them present only once. The CDR3 length is 13 residues. The germline V gene encodes CDR1 SGHDN and CDR2 FVKESK. The germline V and J ends were trimmed by 2 bases and 1 base, with 5 bases remaining between them. As to time point: week 3, after first cycle of checkpoint inhibitor. Patients had no prior systemic cancer treatment, immunosuppressants or other active cancers.

The receptor was derived from a human donor with melanoma. This chain uses TRBV14 with TRBJ1-1; D gene unclear. The specimen comprised blood, sampled from a patient treated with checkpoint blockade. The CDR3 is CASSQSSNTEAFF. The CDR3 DNA is TGTGCCAGCAGCCAATCCTCGAACACTGAAGCTTTCTTT.